This TCR beta chain was identified during a study of T cell repertoires in aging, cancer and after chemotherapy. Study-level findings and limits: In cancer patients, declining TCR diversity with age involved lost richness and lost evenness. Untreated cancer patients had significantly lower blood TCR diversity than age-matched healthy donors.

Of note for this clonotype: Its specificity is not known.

Peripheral blood genomic DNA, not sorted cells or RNA, was the template. A mixed TRB-A/B primer pool amplified rearranged TRB by multiplex touch-down PCR. TCRdb ran MiXCR on the multiplex PCR reads and lists one entry per CDR3 protein. This sample has 9,000 to 13,000 distinct CDR3 sequences, with 25% to 30% found just once. Input material: blood. The source of this sequence is a human donor in good health.

CDR3 sequence (DNA): TGTGCCAGCAGCCAAGATCCCGCGGGTGAGTCCTACGAGCAGTACTTC. Its protein product is CASSQDPAGESYEQYF. The chain joins TRBV4-2 to TRBJ2-7; TRBD2 might be the D (5 bases). Germline-derived CDR1 and CDR2 are LGHNA and YNFKEQ. Trimming pared 0 bases from V and 1 base from J, leaving 13 bases between. CDR3 length: 16 residues.